This T cell receptor beta chain was profiled in a study of T cell repertoires in cytomegalovirus infection. Study-wide background: From public TCR beta signatures came an indication of both CMV infection and matching HLA type. Whole-study results and caveats: HLA-C-restricted TCR beta clonotypes specific for CMV led the ex vivo response.

Each CDR3 protein is one row after TCRdb ran MiXCR on the reads. The repertoire holds around 210,000 distinct CDR3 sequences, with 6% to 8% as singletons. In its sample, this clonotype was seen many times. The antigen is undetermined. This CDR3 region has 15 residues. Germline V gene lookup returns CDR1 SGHTA and CDR2 FQGNSA. Trimming removed 5 bases from V and 0 bases from J, with 13 bases in between. Sequencing input: PBMCs. This clonotype originated in a human donor in good health (CMV status not recorded). Some clones in this sample may be carry-over from other donors' samples. V is TRBV7-2 and J is TRBJ1-2; no definite D call. The CDR3 spells CASSLVGSANYGYTF. CDR3 nucleotides: TGTGCCAGCAGCCTCGTGGGCTCAGCTAACTATGGCTACACCTTC.